The present T cell receptor (beta chain) was sequenced within a study of CD8 T cells in Susac syndrome. Study conclusions and caveats: In total CD8+ repertoires, sixteen Susac-specific public clones were found, and CD8+ TEMRA repertoires had roughly five. CD8+ clonal expansion in Susac peaked in TEMRA cells and active patients.

Reverse transcription of roughly 0.45 to 1 ug RNA was carried out with random hexamers. TCRdb independently ran MiXCR on the immunoSEQ multiplex PCR reads; one entry per CDR3 protein. This table holds some 110,000 distinct CDR3 sequences, around 94% found once. CDR3 length: 13 amino acids. CDR1 and CDR2 from the germline V gene are SNHLY and FYNNEI. V was cut by 3 bases and J by 1 base, with 6 bases left in between. For this clonotype: Its specificity is not known.

The material sequenced was CD8+ T cells from PBMCs. The rearrangement uses TRBV2 and TRBJ1-2; no clear D. This receptor was obtained from a human donor with Susac syndrome. The CDR3 DNA sequence: TGTGCCAGCAGTGACCGCGTTAACTATGGCTACACCTTC. Amino acid sequence: CASSDRVNYGYTF.